The clone carrying this TCR beta chain was counted ten times or more. TCRdb keeps only in-frame clones here, not all; method: immunoSEQ multiplex PCR. The sample presents 30,000 to 50,000 clones, none singletons. The sample originates from a study of T cells after posttransplantation cyclophosphamide. CDR3 size: 17 residues. V shed 1 base and J 2 bases; nucleotides not matched to a gene: 6. From germline, CDR1 is KGHSH and CDR2 LQKENI. The rearrangement joins TRBV18 to TRBJ2-3, with 10 bases that match TRBD2. The TCR was taken from a woman in her 50s in good health and a related stem cell transplant donor. Sequenced input: PBMCs. In nucleotides, the CDR3 is TGTGCCAGCTCACCACTCGCGACTAGCGGGCCCACAGATACGCAGTATTTT. Its translation: CASSPLATSGPTDTQYF.